This is a list of T cell receptor beta chains from one sample in a study of blood T cells in healthy people across ages. TCRdb fed the 5' RACE reads into MiXCR, producing one record per CDR3 protein. The sample contains 1.5 million to 2 million distinct CDR3 sequences, around half of which appear only once. Sequencing input: blood. These receptors came from a woman in her 40s in good health. The CDR3 runs from the conserved cysteine through the conserved F or W. D genes are given only for firm matches. The size of a clone is reported for some rows only, either as once, few or many, or as a class for expanded clones.

J,size,V,D,CDR3,DNA
TRBJ2-1,.,TRBV28,.,CATLYNEQFF,TGTGCCACCTTATACAATGAGCAGTTCTTC
TRBJ2-3,.,TRBV4-1,.,CASSQELNRADTQYF,TGCGCCAGCAGCCAAGAACTCAACCGGGCAGATACGCAGTATTTT
TRBJ1-1,.,TRBV11-2,TRBD1,CASSLVAGGVSEAFF,TGTGCCAGCAGCTTAGTGGCAGGGGGCGTTTCTGAAGCTTTCTTT
TRBJ1-5,few,TRBV7-2,TRBD1,CASAGQGAGQPQHF,TGTGCCAGTGCCGGACAGGGGGCGGGTCAGCCCCAGCATTTT
TRBJ2-7,few,TRBV11-2,TRBD1,CASSLGDRSNEQYF,TGTGCCAGCAGCTTAGGGGACAGGAGCAACGAGCAGTACTTC
TRBJ1-3,.,TRBV7-2,.,CASSFGTSGNTIYF,TGTGCCAGCAGCTTCGGGACTTCTGGAAACACCATATATTTT
TRBJ1-2,few,TRBV3-1,.,CASSLVGIYYGYTF,TGTGCCAGCAGCCTGGTCGGCATTTACTATGGCTACACCTTC
TRBJ2-5,.,TRBV7-3,TRBD2,CASSSTSGGSGTQYF,TGTGCCAGCAGCTCGACTAGCGGGGGGTCCGGGACCCAGTACTTC
TRBJ1-2,.,TRBV4-2,.,CASSQDVGFGYGYTF,TGTGCCAGCAGCCAAGACGTAGGGTTTGGCTATGGCTACACCTTC
TRBJ2-3,few,TRBV20-1,.,CSASLLVNADTQYF,TGCAGTGCTAGTCTACTAGTAAATGCAGATACGCAGTATTTT
TRBJ2-1,.,TRBV4-1,TRBD2,CASSRTSGENEQFF,TGCGCCAGCAGCCGCACTAGCGGGGAGAATGAGCAGTTCTTC
TRBJ2-3,.,TRBV6-5,.,CASNYTTTDTQYF,TGTGCCAGCAATTACACTACCACAGATACGCAGTATTTT
TRBJ2-5,.,TRBV9,.,CASSVEGTSWAKETQYF,TGTGCCAGCAGCGTAGAGGGGACCTCATGGGCCAAAGAGACCCAGTACTTC
TRBJ2-1,few,TRBV4-3,.,CASSQGLWRDSIYNEQFF,TGCGCCAGCAGCCAAGGTTTATGGAGGGACTCGATATACAATGAGCAGTTCTTC
TRBJ2-7,.,TRBV28,TRBD1,CASSRIGDRAYEQYF,TGTGCCAGCAGCCGGATCGGGGACAGGGCCTACGAGCAGTACTTC
TRBJ1-2,.,TRBV24-1,.,CATSDSTLDYTF,TGTGCCACCAGTGATTCGACTCTTGACTACACCTTC
TRBJ2-2,.,TRBV5-1,.,CASSLQGMKTGELFF,TGCGCCAGCAGCTTGCAGGGAATGAAGACCGGGGAGCTGTTTTTT
TRBJ1-2,.,TRBV27,.,CASSFMGSGLMDYGYTF,TGTGCCAGCAGTTTTATGGGGAGTGGCTTGATGGACTATGGCTACACCTTC
TRBJ1-5,.,TRBV20-1,TRBD1,CRGTDRGNQPQHF,TGCAGGGGGACAGATAGAGGCAATCAGCCCCAGCATTTT
TRBJ1-6,.,TRBV15,.,CATSSTGHNSPLHF,TGTGCCACCAGCTCAACCGGCCATAATTCACCCCTCCACTTT
TRBJ1-4,.,TRBV4-2,.,CASSQDIGIEKLFF,TGTGCCAGCAGCCAAGATATTGGCATTGAAAAACTGTTTTTT
TRBJ2-7,.,TRBV7-2,TRBD2,CASSTGLVNAYEQYF,TGTGCCAGCAGCACCGGACTAGTTAACGCCTACGAGCAGTACTTC
TRBJ2-7,.,TRBV29-1,.,CSVVAHSYEQYF,TGCAGCGTTGTAGCTCATTCCTACGAGCAGTACTTC
TRBJ1-1,.,TRBV29-1,.,CSALYAEAFF,TGCAGCGCATTGTACGCTGAAGCTTTCTTT
TRBJ1-2,.,TRBV15,.,CATSRDQGRNYGYTF,TGTGCCACCAGCAGAGATCAGGGGAGGAACTATGGCTACACCTTC
TRBJ2-1,.,TRBV7-2,.,CASSSTRGNEQFF,TGTGCCAGCAGCTCGACCCGGGGCAATGAGCAGTTCTTC
TRBJ2-2,.,TRBV7-8,TRBD2,CASSLLGLAGGLVGRTGELFF,TGTGCCAGCAGCTTACTGGGACTAGCGGGGGGGCTGGTAGGGAGAACCGGGGAGCTGTTTTTT
TRBJ2-7,.,TRBV15,.,CATSRDLVGGTTYEQYF,TGTGCCACCAGCAGAGATTTAGTCGGGGGTACTACCTACGAGCAGTACTTC
TRBJ2-3,.,TRBV12-3/TRBV12-4,TRBD2,CASSLGTSGGPDRDTQYF,TGTGCCAGCAGTTTAGGGACTAGCGGGGGACCCGATCGCGATACGCAGTATTTT
TRBJ2-7,.,TRBV20-1,TRBD2,CSARISSGDFLSSYEQYF,TGCAGTGCTAGAATCAGTAGCGGGGATTTCCTTAGCTCCTACGAGCAGTACTTC
TRBJ2-5,.,TRBV20-1,TRBD2,CSAATGGRRETQYF,TGCAGTGCTGCCACGGGGGGACGAAGAGAGACCCAGTACTTC
TRBJ2-3,.,TRBV7-2,.,CASSLQTLAGPTDTQYF,TGTGCCAGCAGCTTACAGACCCTGGCGGGGCCAACAGATACGCAGTATTTT
TRBJ1-1,few,TRBV20-1,TRBD1,CSARNPGGGVAFF,TGCAGTGCTAGAAATCCAGGGGGCGGGGTAGCTTTCTTT
TRBJ1-4,.,TRBV29-1,.,CSGEYGEKLFF,TGCAGCGGCGAGTATGGTGAAAAACTGTTTTTT
TRBJ2-5,.,TRBV7-9,.,CAIENGLSQETQYF,TGTGCCATCGAGAATGGCCTCTCCCAAGAGACCCAGTACTTC
TRBJ2-7,.,TRBV5-5,TRBD1,CASSPTGGQYNEQYF,TGTGCCAGCAGCCCGACAGGGGGTCAGTACAATGAGCAGTACTTC
TRBJ1-6,once,TRBV4-3,.,CASSQDSSPRSNSPLHF,TGCGCCAGCAGCCAAGATTCCTCCCCGCGGAGTAATTCACCCCTCCACTTT
TRBJ2-1,few,TRBV11-2,TRBD2,CASSSTISGGPYEQFF,TGTGCCAGCAGCTCAACAATTTCGGGGGGGCCCTATGAGCAGTTCTTC
TRBJ2-5,many,TRBV5-1,TRBD1,CASSLEGTGQETQYF,TGCGCCAGCAGCTTGGAAGGGACAGGGCAAGAGACCCAGTACTTC
TRBJ2-2,.,TRBV19,TRBD1,CASSIPRTGGRTGELFF,TGTGCCAGTAGTATCCCCCGGACAGGGGGGAGAACCGGGGAGCTGTTTTTT
TRBJ2-3,few,TRBV28,.,CASSFSRAGTDTQYF,TGTGCCAGCAGTTTCAGTCGGGCAGGCACAGATACGCAGTATTTT
TRBJ1-1,few,TRBV6-1,TRBD1,CASSDPIGQGLRNTEAFF,TGTGCCAGCAGTGACCCGATTGGACAGGGGCTGAGGAACACTGAAGCTTTCTTT
TRBJ1-2,.,TRBV28,.,CASSSRIYGYTF,TGTGCCAGCAGTAGCAGGATCTATGGCTACACCTTC
TRBJ2-3,few,TRBV6-1,TRBD1,CASSVRDRVVDTQYF,TGTGCCAGCAGTGTCCGGGACAGGGTCGTAGATACGCAGTATTTT
TRBJ2-3,few,TRBV7-9,TRBD1,CASSTTGALTDTQYF,TGTGCCAGCAGCACTACAGGGGCCCTCACAGATACGCAGTATTTT
TRBJ2-5,few,TRBV5-1,TRBD2,CASSTGLAQETQYF,TGCGCCAGCAGCACGGGACTAGCGCAAGAGACCCAGTACTTC
TRBJ2-4,.,TRBV27,.,CASRPDRAKARNIQYF,TGTGCCAGCAGACCCGACCGGGCCAAGGCCAGAAACATTCAGTACTTC
TRBJ2-5,.,TRBV5-1,.,CASSIAGAPQETQYF,TGCGCCAGCAGCATCGCGGGGGCCCCCCAAGAGACCCAGTACTTC
TRBJ2-1,few,TRBV11-2,.,CASSRGLSDHNEQFF,TGTGCCAGCAGCCGAGGACTCAGCGACCACAATGAGCAGTTCTTC
TRBJ1-1,.,TRBV9,.,CASSQSWGNTEAFF,TGTGCCAGCAGCCAAAGTTGGGGAAACACTGAAGCTTTCTTT